Listed here are 15 T cell receptor beta chains from one sample, sequenced in a study of cytomegalovirus exposure and HLA in healthy donors. The PCR employed 60 Vbeta primers together with 13 Jbeta primers. Clones were sequenced by immunoSEQ multiplex PCR, and TCRdb holds only the in-frame ones, with some missing. The profile shows 150,000 to 200,000 clones, 83% of them singletons. The sample taken for sequencing was PBMCs. These receptors were taken from a man aged 50 to 60 in good health and CMV-seropositive.

The chain joins TRBV5-4 to TRBJ2-3; D is perhaps TRBD1 (6 bases). The CDR3 is 13 residues long. CDR1 and CDR2 from the germline V gene are SGHNT and YYREEE (reference sequence). V lost 4 bases and J lost 5, with 11 bases in between. The CDR3 sequence: CASSVQGKDTQYF. In nucleotides, the CDR3 is TGTGCCAGCAGCGTGCAGGGGAAAGATACGCAGTATTTT.

The chain uses TRBV7-2 and TRBJ2-5; 10 bases map to TRBD1. The tail of the sequence fits TRBJ2-7 better, so the J call may be wrong. The CDR3 runs 16 residues. CDR1 is SGHTA, CDR2 FQGNSA, per germline. CDR3 sequence reads: CASSLEHRTGGYEQYF. For the CDR3, the DNA is TGTGCCAGCAGCTTAGAACATAGGACAGGGGGCTACGAGCAGTACTTC.

V is TRBV28 and J is TRBJ2-7; tentatively, D is TRBD2 (5 bases). Germline CDR1 and CDR2: MDHEN and SYDVKM. Trimming stripped 2 bases from V and 7 bases from J, with 21 bases between. The CDR3 contains 16 residues. DNA for the CDR3: TGTGCCAGCAGTTTAAGGACTGAAGCTACCTACGAAGAGCAGTACTTC. As protein: CASSLRTEATYEEQYF. The full variable domain, in which reference TRBV28 and TRBJ2-7 provide the parts outside the CDR3, is DVKVTQSSRYLVKRTGEKVFLECVQDMDHENMFWYRQDPGLGLRLIYFSYDVKMKEKGDIPEGYSVSREKKERFSLILESASTNQTSMYLCASSLRTEATYEEQYFGPGTRLTVT.

This clone was detected only once. The rearrangement links TRBV5-1 to TRBJ1-2; 7 nucleotides line up with TRBD1. CDR3 length: 14 amino acids. With V trimmed by 2 bases and J by 4 bases, 5 bases remained unmatched. Germline V CDR1 and CDR2: SGHRS, YFSETQ. This CDR3 is CASSLGQVAYGYTF. The CDR3 DNA reads TGCGCCAGCAGCTTAGGACAGGTAGCCTATGGCTACACCTTC.

This rearrangement joins TRBV5-1 to TRBJ2-1; TRBD2 aligns across 7 bases. The V and J ends lost 6 bases and 0 bases, in that order; junction bases with no gene match: 12. This CDR3 region has 17 residues. The germline gives CDR1 SGHRS, CDR2 YFSETQ. The CDR3 DNA reads TGCGCCAGCAACCCCCGGCCCAGCGGGGACTCCTACAATGAGCAGTTCTTC. Translation gives CASNPRPSGDSYNEQFF.

This chain joins TRBV21-1 and TRBJ2-3; TRBD2, the table's D call, was not compared with the DNA. TRBV21-1 has pseudogene status. The CDR3 has 21 amino acids. In DNA, the CDR3 is TGTGCCAGCAGCACCCGTGGTGATAGCGGGGGAACCGGGAGTAGCACAGATACGCAGTATTTT. It is translated as CASSTRGDSGGTGSSTDTQYF.

V usage is TRBV4-1 and J usage is TRBJ1-1, with 9 bases matching TRBD1. CDR3 size: 16 residues. Germline trimming cut 0 bases from V and 1 base from J; bases unmatched to any gene: 3. Germline CDR1 MGHRA, CDR2 YSYEKL. CDR3 sequence: CASSQEQGASNTEAFF. In DNA, the CDR3 is TGCGCCAGCAGCCAAGAACAGGGGGCGTCGAACACTGAAGCTTTCTTT.

The chain links TRBV7-9 to TRBJ1-6, with TRBD1 identical over 7 bases. Germline loops: CDR1 SEHNR, CDR2 FQNEAQ (reference sequence). This CDR3 comprises 14 residues. V was clipped by 1 base and J by 10 bases; unmatched bases: 4. CDR3 in amino acids: CASSLGQGGSPLHF. The DNA of the CDR3 is TGTGCCAGCAGCTTAGGACAGGGCGGCTCACCCCTCCACTTT.

This chain joins TRBV28 and TRBJ2-7; a weak D match, TRBD2 (7 bases). The CDR3 sequence is 14 residues long. The V and J ends lost 3 bases and 4 bases respectively, with 13 bases between them. The germline V gene has CDR1 MDHEN and CDR2 SYDVKM. The CDR3 bases are TGTGCCAGCAGTTTTGCGGGGGCCGGATACGAGCAGTACTTC. Encoded protein: CASSFAGAGYEQYF.

This chain links TRBV5-1 with TRBJ1-5, with a possible D match to TRBD1 (6 bases). CDR1 and CDR2 from the germline V gene are SGHRS and YFSETQ. V lost 4 bases to trimming and J lost 2 bases, with 13 bases between them. This CDR3 is built from 15 residues. CDR3 sequence: CASSPGEGGNQPQHF. The CDR3 DNA follows: TGCGCCAGCAGCCCAGGGGAAGGGGGCAATCAGCCCCAGCATTTT.

V is TRBV28 and J is TRBJ1-6, with a possible D match to TRBD1 (6 bases). CDR1 is MDHEN and CDR2 is SYDVKM in the germline V gene. This CDR3 contains 14 residues. Trimming took 4 bases from V and 13 from J, leaving 17 bases between them. The CDR3 spells CASSSSQGRSPLHF. The CDR3, as DNA: TGTGCCAGCAGTTCCTCACAGGGTAGGAGCCCCCTCCACTTT.

This sequence joins TRBV10-3 and TRBJ2-5, with 10 bases aligning to TRBD2. The CDR3 consists of 15 residues. Germline lookup yields CDR1 ENHRY and CDR2 SYGVKD. With V trimmed by 2 bases and J by 3 bases, 3 bases remained unmatched. The CDR3 spells CAISEPGLAKETQYF. CDR3 in DNA: TGTGCCATCAGTGAGCCGGGACTAGCGAAAGAGACCCAGTACTTC.

V is TRBV30 and J is TRBJ1-5; 8 bases align to TRBD1. The CDR3 consists of 15 residues. CDR1 GTSNPN and CDR2 SVGIG come from the germline V gene (reference sequence). V lost 0 bases to trimming and J lost 5 bases; unmatched junction nucleotides: 6. This CDR3 reads CAWSVPGTGHQPQHF. The DNA for the CDR3 is TGTGCCTGGAGTGTACCCGGGACAGGTCATCAGCCCCAGCATTTT. Supplemented by reference TRBV30 and TRBJ1-5, the full variable domain reads SQTIHQWPATLVQPVGSPLSLECTVEGTSNPNLYWYRQAAGRGLQLLFYSVGIGQISSEVPQNLSASRPQDRQFILSSKKLLLSDSGFYLCAWSVPGTGHQPQHFGDGTRLSIL.

The chain carries TRBV9 and TRBJ2-7; TRBD2 matches 9 bases. Per germline, CDR1 SGDLS and CDR2 YYNGEE. The CDR3 extends over 16 amino acids. V shed 4 bases and J 0 bases; nucleotides not matched to a gene: 8. The CDR3 nucleotides are TGTGCCAGCAGCTTTTCTAGCGGGACGACCTCCTACGAGCAGTACTTC. It translates to CASSFSSGTTSYEQYF.

The chain joins TRBV27 to TRBJ2-2; D remains unclear. Germline V gene lookup returns CDR1 MNHEY and CDR2 SMNVEV (reference sequence). This CDR3 has 13 residues. V was pared by 5 bases and J by 5 bases, with 9 bases between. The CDR3 sequence is CASSPLGTGELFF. The DNA of the CDR3 is TGTGCCAGCAGTCCCCTAGGAACCGGGGAGCTGTTTTTT.